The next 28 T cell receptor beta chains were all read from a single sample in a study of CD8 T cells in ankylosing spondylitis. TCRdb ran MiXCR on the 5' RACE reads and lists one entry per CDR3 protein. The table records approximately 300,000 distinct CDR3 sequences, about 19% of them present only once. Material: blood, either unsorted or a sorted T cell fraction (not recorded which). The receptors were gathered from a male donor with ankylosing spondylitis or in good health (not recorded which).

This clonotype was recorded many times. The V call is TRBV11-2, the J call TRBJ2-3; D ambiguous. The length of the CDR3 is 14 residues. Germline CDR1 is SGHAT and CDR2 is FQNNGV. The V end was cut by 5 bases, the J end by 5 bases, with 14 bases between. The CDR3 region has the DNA TGTGCCAGCAGCCGGGCCCCCCACGTAGATACGCAGTATTTT. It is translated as CASSRAPHVDTQYF.

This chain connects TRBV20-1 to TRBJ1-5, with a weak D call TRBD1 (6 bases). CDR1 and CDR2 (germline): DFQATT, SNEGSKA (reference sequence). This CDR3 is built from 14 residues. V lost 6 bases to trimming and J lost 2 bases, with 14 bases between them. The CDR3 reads CSALETGGNQPQHF. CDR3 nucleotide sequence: TGCAGTGCCCTGGAGACAGGAGGCAATCAGCCCCAGCATTTT.

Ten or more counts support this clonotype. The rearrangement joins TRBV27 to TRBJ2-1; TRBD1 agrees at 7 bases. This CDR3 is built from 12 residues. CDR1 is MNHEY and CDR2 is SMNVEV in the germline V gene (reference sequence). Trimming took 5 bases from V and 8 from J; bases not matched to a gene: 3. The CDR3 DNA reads TGTGCCAGCAGTAGACAGGGCCATGAGCAGTTCTTC. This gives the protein CASSRQGHEQFF.

CDR3 nucleotide sequence: TGTGCCATCAGTGAGTCGTTGATCCTCGGGGGTTACGAGCAGTACGTC. Protein sequence: CAISESLILGGYEQYV. The chain employs TRBV10-3 and TRBJ2-7; maybe TRBD2 (6 bases). V gave up 0 bases and J gave up 4 bases, with 16 bases separating them. The germline V gene has CDR1 ENHRY and CDR2 SYGVKD. The CDR3 covers 16 residues.

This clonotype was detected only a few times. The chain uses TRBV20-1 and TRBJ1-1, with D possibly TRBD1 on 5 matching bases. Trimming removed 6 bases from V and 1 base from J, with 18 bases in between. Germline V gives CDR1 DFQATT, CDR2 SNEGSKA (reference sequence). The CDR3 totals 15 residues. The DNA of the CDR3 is TGCAGTGCAACCCCAGCGAGGGGATCGAACACTGAAGCTTTCTTT. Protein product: CSATPARGSNTEAFF.

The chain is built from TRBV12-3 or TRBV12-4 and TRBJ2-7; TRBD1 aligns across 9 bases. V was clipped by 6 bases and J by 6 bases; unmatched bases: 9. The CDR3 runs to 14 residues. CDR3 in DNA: TGTGCCAGCAGACCGGGACAGGGAAGTCTCGAGCAGTACGTC. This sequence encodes CASRPGQGSLEQYV.

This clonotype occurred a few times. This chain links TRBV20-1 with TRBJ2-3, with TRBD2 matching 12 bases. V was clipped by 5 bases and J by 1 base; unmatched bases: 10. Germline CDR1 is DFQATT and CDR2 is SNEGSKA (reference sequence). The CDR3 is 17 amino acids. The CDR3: CSALTSGSQVGTDTQYF. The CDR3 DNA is TGCAGTGCTCTGACTAGCGGGAGTCAGGTCGGCACAGATACGCAGTATTTT.

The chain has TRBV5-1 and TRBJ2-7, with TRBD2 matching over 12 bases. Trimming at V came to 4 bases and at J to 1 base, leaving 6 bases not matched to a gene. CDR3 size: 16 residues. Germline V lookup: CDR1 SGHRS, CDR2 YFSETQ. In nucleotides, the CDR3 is TGCGCCAGCAGCGGGGTACTAGCGGGAGGTTCCTACGAGCAGTACGTC. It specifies CASSGVLAGGSYEQYV.

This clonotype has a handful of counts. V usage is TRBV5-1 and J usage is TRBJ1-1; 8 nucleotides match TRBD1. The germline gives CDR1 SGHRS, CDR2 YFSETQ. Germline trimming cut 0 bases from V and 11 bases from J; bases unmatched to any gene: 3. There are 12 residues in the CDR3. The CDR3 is CASSLAQGAAFF. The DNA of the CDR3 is TGCGCCAGCAGCTTGGCTCAGGGGGCCGCTTTCTTT.

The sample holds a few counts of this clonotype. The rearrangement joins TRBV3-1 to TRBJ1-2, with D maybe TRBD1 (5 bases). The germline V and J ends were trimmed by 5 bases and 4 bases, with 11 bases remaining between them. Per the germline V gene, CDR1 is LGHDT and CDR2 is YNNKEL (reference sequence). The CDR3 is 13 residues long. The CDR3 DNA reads TGTGCCAGCAGCGACTGGGACGGCTATGGCTACACCTTC. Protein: CASSDWDGYGYTF. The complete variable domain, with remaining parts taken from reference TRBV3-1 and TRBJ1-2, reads DTAVSQTPKYLVTQMGNDKSIKCEQNLGHDTMYWYKQDSKKFLKIMFSYNNKELIINETVPNRFSPKSPDKAHLNLHINSLELGDSAVYFCASSDWDGYGYTFGSGTRLTVV.

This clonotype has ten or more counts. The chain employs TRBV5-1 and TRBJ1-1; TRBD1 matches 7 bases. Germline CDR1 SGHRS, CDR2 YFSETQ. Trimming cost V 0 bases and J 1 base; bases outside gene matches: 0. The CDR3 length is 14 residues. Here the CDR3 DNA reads TGCGCCAGCAGCTTGGGGACAGGGAACACTGAAGCTTTCTTT. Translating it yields CASSLGTGNTEAFF.

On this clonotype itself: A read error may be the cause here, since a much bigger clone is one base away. DNA of the CDR3: TGTGCCGGCAGCCGCGGGGGGCCCGAAGATACGCAGTATTTT. Encoded protein: CAGSRGGPEDTQYF. The gene calls are TRBV6-1 and TRBJ2-3; the match to TRBD2 covers 8 bases. The CDR3 runs 14 residues. Germline V CDR1 and CDR2: MNHNS, SASEGT.

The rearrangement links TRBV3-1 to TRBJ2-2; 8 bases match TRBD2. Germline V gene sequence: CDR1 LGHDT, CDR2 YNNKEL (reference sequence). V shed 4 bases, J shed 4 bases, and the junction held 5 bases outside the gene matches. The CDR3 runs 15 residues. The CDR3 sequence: CASSPAGTSTGELFF. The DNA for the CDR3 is TGTGCCAGCAGCCCTGCCGGGACTAGCACCGGGGAGCTGTTTTTT.

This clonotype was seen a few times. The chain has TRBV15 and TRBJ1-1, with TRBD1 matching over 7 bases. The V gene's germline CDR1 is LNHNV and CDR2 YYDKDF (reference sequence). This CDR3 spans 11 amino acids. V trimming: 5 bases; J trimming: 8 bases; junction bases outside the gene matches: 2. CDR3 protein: CATSRTGEAFF. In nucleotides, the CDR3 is TGTGCCACCAGCCGGACAGGCGAAGCTTTCTTT. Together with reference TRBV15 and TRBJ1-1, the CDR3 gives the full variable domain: DAMVIQNPRYQVTQFGKPVTLSCSQTLNHNVMYWYQQKSSQAPKLLFHYYDKDFNNEADTPDNFQSRRPNTSFCFLDIRSPGLGDTAMYLCATSRTGEAFFGQGTRLTVV.

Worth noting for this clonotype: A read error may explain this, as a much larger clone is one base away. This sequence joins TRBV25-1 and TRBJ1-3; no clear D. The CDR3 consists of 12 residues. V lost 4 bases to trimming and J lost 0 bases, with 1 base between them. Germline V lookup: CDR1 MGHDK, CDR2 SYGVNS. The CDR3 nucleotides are TGTGCCAGCAGTGGCTCTGGAAACACCATATATTTT. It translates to CASSGSGNTIYF. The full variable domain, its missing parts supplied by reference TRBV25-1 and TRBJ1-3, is EADIYQTPRYLVIGTGKKITLECSQTMGHDKMYWYQQDPGMELHLIHYSYGVNSTEKGDLSSESTVSRIRTEHFPLTLESARPSHTSQYLCASSGSGNTIYFGEGSWLTVV.

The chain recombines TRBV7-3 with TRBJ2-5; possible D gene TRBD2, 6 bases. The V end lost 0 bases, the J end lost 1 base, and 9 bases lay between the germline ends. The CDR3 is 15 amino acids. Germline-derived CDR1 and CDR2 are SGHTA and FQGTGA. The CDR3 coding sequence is TGTGCCAGCAGCTTAACCCCGGGACTCCAAGAGACCCAGTACTTC. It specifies CASSLTPGLQETQYF.

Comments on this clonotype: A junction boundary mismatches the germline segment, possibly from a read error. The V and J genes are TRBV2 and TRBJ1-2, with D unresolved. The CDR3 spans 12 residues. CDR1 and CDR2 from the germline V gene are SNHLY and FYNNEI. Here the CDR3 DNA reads TGTACCAGCAAAGGGACTAACTATGGCTACACCTTC. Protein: CTSKGTNYGYTF.

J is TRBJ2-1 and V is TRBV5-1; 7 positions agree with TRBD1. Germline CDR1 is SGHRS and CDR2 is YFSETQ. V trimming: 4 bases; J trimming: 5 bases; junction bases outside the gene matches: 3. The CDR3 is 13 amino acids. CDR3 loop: CASSRDRDNEQFF. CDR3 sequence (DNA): TGCGCCAGCAGCCGGGACAGAGACAATGAGCAGTTCTTC.

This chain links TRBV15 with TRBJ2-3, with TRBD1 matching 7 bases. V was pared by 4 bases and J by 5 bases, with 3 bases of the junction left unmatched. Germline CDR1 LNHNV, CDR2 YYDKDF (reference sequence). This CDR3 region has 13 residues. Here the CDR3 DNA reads TGTGCCACCAGCAAAGGGGGCCAAGATACGCAGTATTTT. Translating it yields CATSKGGQDTQYF.

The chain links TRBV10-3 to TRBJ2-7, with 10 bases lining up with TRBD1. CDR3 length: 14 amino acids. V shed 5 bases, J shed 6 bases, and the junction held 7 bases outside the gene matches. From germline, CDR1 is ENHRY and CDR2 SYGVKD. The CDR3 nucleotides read TGTGCCATCAGTAAAGACAGGGGGCGGAGCGAGCAGTACGTC. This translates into CAISKDRGRSEQYV.

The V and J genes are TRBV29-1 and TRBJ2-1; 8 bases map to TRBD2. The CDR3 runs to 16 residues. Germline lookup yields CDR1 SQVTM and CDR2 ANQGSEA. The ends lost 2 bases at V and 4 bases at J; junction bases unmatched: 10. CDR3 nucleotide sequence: TGCAGCGTTGAATATGCGAGCGGGAGAAGATACAATGAGCAGTTCTTC. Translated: CSVEYASGRRYNEQFF.

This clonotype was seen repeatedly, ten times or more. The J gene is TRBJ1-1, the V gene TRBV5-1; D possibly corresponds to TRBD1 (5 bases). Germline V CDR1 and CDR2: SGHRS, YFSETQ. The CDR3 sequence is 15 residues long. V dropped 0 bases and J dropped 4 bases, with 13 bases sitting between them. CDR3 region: CASSLVQSGGTEAFF. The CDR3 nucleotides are TGCGCCAGCAGCTTGGTTCAGTCCGGGGGCACTGAAGCTTTCTTT.

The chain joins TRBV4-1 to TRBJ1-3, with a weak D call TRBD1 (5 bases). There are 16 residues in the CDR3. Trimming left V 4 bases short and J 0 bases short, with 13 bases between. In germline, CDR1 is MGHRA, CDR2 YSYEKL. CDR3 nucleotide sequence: TGCGCCAGCAGCCCAACGGAGGGGTACTCTGGAAACACCATATATTTT. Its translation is CASSPTEGYSGNTIYF.

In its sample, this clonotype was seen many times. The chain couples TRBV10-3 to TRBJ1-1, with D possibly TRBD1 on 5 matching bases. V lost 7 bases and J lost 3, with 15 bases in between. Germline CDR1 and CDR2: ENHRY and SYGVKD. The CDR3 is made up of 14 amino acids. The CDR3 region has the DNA TGTGCCATCACTCAGGGCGGGAGGGACACTGAAGCTTTCTTT. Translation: CAITQGGRDTEAFF.

CDR3 bases: TGCGCCAGCAGCTTGGGACTAGCGGCAGCAGCCTTAAGTGAGCAGTTCTTC. This translates into CASSLGLAAAALSEQFF. The chain recombines TRBV5-1 with TRBJ2-1, with 9 bases fitting TRBD2. The V gene's germline CDR1 is SGHRS and CDR2 YFSETQ. V shed 0 bases, J shed 9 bases, and the junction held 13 bases outside the gene matches. The CDR3 consists of 17 residues.

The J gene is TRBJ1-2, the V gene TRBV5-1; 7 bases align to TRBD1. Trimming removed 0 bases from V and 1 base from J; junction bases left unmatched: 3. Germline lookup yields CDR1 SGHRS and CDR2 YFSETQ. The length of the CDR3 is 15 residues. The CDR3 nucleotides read TGCGCCAGCAGCTTGGAGGGGGCCCATAACTATGGCTACACCTTC. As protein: CASSLEGAHNYGYTF.

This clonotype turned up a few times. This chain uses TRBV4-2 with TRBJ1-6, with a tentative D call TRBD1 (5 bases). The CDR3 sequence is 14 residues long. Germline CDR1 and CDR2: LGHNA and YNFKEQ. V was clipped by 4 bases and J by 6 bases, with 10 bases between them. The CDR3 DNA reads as TGTGCCAGCAGCCCTGGACACCTTAATTCACCCCTCCACTTT. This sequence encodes CASSPGHLNSPLHF.

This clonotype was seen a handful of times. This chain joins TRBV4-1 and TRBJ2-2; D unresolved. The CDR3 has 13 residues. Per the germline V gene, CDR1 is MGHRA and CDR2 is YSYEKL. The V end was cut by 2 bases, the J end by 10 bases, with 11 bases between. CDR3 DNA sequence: TGCGCCAGCAGCCAACCCCCAGAACAGGAGCTGTTTTTT. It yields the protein CASSQPPEQELFF.